This T cell receptor beta chain was obtained from a study of T cell repertoires in cytomegalovirus infection. TCRdb re-called the reads through MiXCR, storing one row per CDR3 protein. Altogether nearly 70,000 distinct CDR3 sequences are present, 20% to 25% being singletons, with the ten largest covering around three quarters. This clonotype turned up a few times. Its antigen is not known. The germline CDR1 and CDR2 sequences are LGHNA and YNFKEQ. The CDR3 extends over 16 amino acids. V dropped 0 bases and J dropped 4; count of bases not matched to a gene: 4. Sequenced input: PBMCs, sequenced either directly or after in vitro stimulation (not recorded which). The sequence was obtained from a human donor in good health (CMV status not recorded). Some clones in this sample may be carry-over from other donors' samples. The rearrangement links TRBV4-2 to TRBJ1-5, with 9 bases matching TRBD1. CDR3 region: CASSQDFDRGNQPQHF. DNA for the CDR3: TGTGCCAGCAGCCAAGATTTCGACAGGGGGAATCAGCCCCAGCATTTT.